This is a list of T cell receptor beta chains from one sample in a study of T cells expressing NK-cell markers. With the 5' RACE reads reprocessed, TCRdb shows one record per CDR3 protein and no DNA. The table for this sample gives approximately 380,000 distinct CDR3 sequences. The sequenced material came from blood T cells: a sorted CD56 or NKG2C T cell subset, CD4+ or CD8+ T cells, or bulk PBMC T cells (not recorded which). Receptor source: a man aged 18 to 69 in good health. The CDR3 runs from the conserved cysteine through the conserved F or W.

J gene: TRBJ1-2
V gene: TRBV12-3/TRBV12-4
CDR3 protein: CASSLRNRGYGYTF

J gene: TRBJ1-5
V gene: TRBV20-1
CDR3 protein: CSASDLGFDQPQHF

J gene: TRBJ2-3
V gene: TRBV7-2
CDR3 protein: CASSSTAPGSSTDTQYF

J gene: TRBJ1-1
V gene: TRBV6-1
CDR3 protein: CASRMRPNTEAFF

J gene: TRBJ1-5
V gene: TRBV6-2/TRBV6-3
CDR3 protein: CASRTFQGYQPQHF

J gene: TRBJ1-1
V gene: TRBV28
CDR3 protein: CASNQLGRRLNTEAFF

J gene: TRBJ2-2
V gene: TRBV12-3/TRBV12-4
CDR3 protein: CASSSTRDRVSGELFF

J gene: TRBJ2-5
V gene: TRBV5-1
CDR3 protein: CASSFLGQGKETQYF

J gene: TRBJ2-7
V gene: TRBV28
CDR3 protein: CASNASGLDRTTYEQYF

J gene: TRBJ2-3
V gene: TRBV15
CDR3 protein: CATSSKRGQGLGDTDTQYF

J gene: TRBJ2-5
V gene: TRBV2
CDR3 protein: CASSVFQGGQETQYF

J gene: TRBJ2-3
V gene: TRBV24-1
CDR3 protein: CATSDDRFAGTDTQYF

J gene: TRBJ2-1
V gene: TRBV7-2
CDR3 protein: CASSQGLGRNNEQFF

J gene: TRBJ1-6
V gene: TRBV3-1
CDR3 protein: CASSLQEVNSPLHF

J gene: TRBJ2-3
V gene: TRBV2
CDR3 protein: CASRGGIRTDTQYF

J gene: TRBJ1-1
V gene: TRBV5-1
CDR3 protein: CASSFMTANTEAFF

J gene: TRBJ1-4
V gene: TRBV7-6
CDR3 protein: CASSLAEVDEKLFF

J gene: TRBJ2-3
V gene: TRBV20-1
CDR3 protein: CSASANSGPGTDTQYF

J gene: TRBJ1-1
V gene: TRBV6-5
CDR3 protein: CASSYVRAPNTEAFF

J gene: TRBJ2-3
V gene: TRBV6-5
CDR3 protein: CASSSTLAPTDTQYF

J gene: TRBJ2-1
V gene: TRBV7-6
CDR3 protein: CASSLASNPGNEQFF

J gene: TRBJ1-4
V gene: TRBV20-1
CDR3 protein: CSGTAGRGTNEKLFF

J gene: TRBJ1-6
V gene: TRBV23-1
CDR3 protein: CASSQSGLDNRDYNSPLHF

J gene: TRBJ2-2
V gene: TRBV5-1
CDR3 protein: CASRWTTNTGELFF

J gene: TRBJ1-1
V gene: TRBV9
CDR3 protein: CASSAAMNTEAFF

J gene: TRBJ2-2
V gene: TRBV6-5
CDR3 protein: CASSSIATVPGELFF

J gene: TRBJ2-5
V gene: TRBV5-1
CDR3 protein: CASSLAGNPEGETQYF

J gene: TRBJ2-2
V gene: TRBV12-3/TRBV12-4
CDR3 protein: CASSLGQANTGELFF

J gene: TRBJ2-7
V gene: TRBV2
CDR3 protein: CASGTLKGLEQYF

J gene: TRBJ2-7
V gene: TRBV7-2
CDR3 protein: CASSQSRTESYEQYF

J gene: TRBJ2-3
V gene: TRBV20-1
CDR3 protein: CSAPRGWGGPDTQYF

J gene: TRBJ1-2
V gene: TRBV20-1
CDR3 protein: CSAVGTDAYGYTF